These 16 T cell receptor beta chains originate from one sample sequenced in a study of OX40 agonist ivuxolimab in advanced cancers. The assay was immunoSEQ multiplex PCR, and TCRdb's table has in-frame clones only and misses some. Of some 70,000 clones detected, over 80% appear once; the ten largest clones hold 5.9%. This specimen consisted of CD4+ or CD8+ T cells sorted from blood, obtained in a trial of the OX40 agonist ivuxolimab. These receptors all come from an adult with an advanced solid tumor such as melanoma, head and neck, liver or kidney cancer.

The rearrangement joins TRBV7-6 to TRBJ2-3, with D uncertain. CDR3 length: 14 amino acids. The germline CDR1 and CDR2 sequences are SGHVS and FNYEAQ. V lost 0 bases, J lost 4 bases, and 8 bases lay in between. As DNA, the CDR3 is TGTGCCAGCAGCTTAGCTCCCGACCCAGATACGCAGTATTTT. This translates into CASSLAPDPDTQYF.

Comment on this clone: A junction end diverges from the germline sequence, so it may reflect a read error. The chain is built from TRBV7-7 and TRBJ2-1, with a possible D match to TRBD2 (6 bases). Germline V gene lookup returns CDR1 SSHAT and CDR2 FNYEAQ (reference sequence). CDR3 length equals 14 residues. The CDR3 DNA reads TGTGCTAGCAGCTTAAATCCTAGCGACAATGAGCAGTTCTTC. It yields the protein CASSLNPSDNEQFF. The whole variable domain, remainder taken from reference TRBV7-7 and TRBJ2-1, is GAGVSQSPRYKVTKRGQDVTLRCDPISSHATLYWYQQALGQGPEFLTYFNYEAQPDKSGLPSDRFSAERPEGSISTLTIQRTEQRDSAMYRCASSLNPSDNEQFFGPGTRLTVL.

The rearrangement links TRBV2 to TRBJ1-4; D possibly corresponds to TRBD1 (6 bases). The CDR3 spans 17 residues. V was clipped by 6 bases and J by 0 bases, with 17 bases between them. Germline CDR1 is SNHLY and CDR2 is FYNNEI. CDR3 sequence (DNA): TGTGCCAGCAGAAGATTCTCAGGGGTTGCAACTAATGAAAAACTGTTTTTT. Its translation is CASRRFSGVATNEKLFF.

This clone appeared a single time. The chain joins TRBV27 to TRBJ2-1; 8 nucleotides align to TRBD1. The CDR3 has 16 amino acids. Germline V gene sequence: CDR1 MNHEY, CDR2 SMNVEV (reference sequence). V shed 5 bases and J 9 bases; nucleotides not matched to a gene: 15. The CDR3 DNA reads as TGTGCCAGCAGTCCCGCGGACAGGGTGCCCTTCGGTGAGCAGTTCTTC. It yields the protein CASSPADRVPFGEQFF.

The chain links TRBV5-1 to TRBJ1-4, with D perhaps matching TRBD1 (5 bases). CDR3 size: 15 residues. The germline V gene encodes CDR1 SGHRS and CDR2 YFSETQ. The ends were cut back, 2 bases at V and 0 bases at J, with 8 bases in the middle. CDR3 DNA: TGCGCCAGCAGCTTTCAGGGAGCAACTAATGAAAAACTGTTTTTT. Translation gives CASSFQGATNEKLFF.

The genes are TRBV7-9 and TRBJ1-5; D remains ambiguous. The CDR3 totals 14 residues. Looked up from germline, CDR1 is SEHNR and CDR2 is FQNEAQ (reference sequence). V shed 3 bases and J shed 7 bases, with 13 bases lying between them. CDR3 sequence (DNA): TGTGCCAGCAGCTTCGGAGGGATTGGGCAGCCCCAGCATTTT. It encodes CASSFGGIGQPQHF.

The V gene is TRBV19, the J gene TRBJ1-1; D may be TRBD1 (6 bases). This CDR3 spans 13 amino acids. Trimming shortened V by 5 bases and J by 10 bases, and 17 bases separated the two germline ends. Germline loops: CDR1 LNHDA, CDR2 SQIVND (reference sequence). CDR3 protein: CASSHPNRVAAFF. In DNA, the CDR3 is TGTGCCAGTAGTCACCCGAACAGGGTCGCAGCTTTCTTT.

J is TRBJ1-2 and V is TRBV11-2; 8 bases are shared with TRBD1. Germline trimming cut 1 base from V and 9 bases from J; bases unmatched to any gene: 4. The CDR3 totals 13 residues. Germline CDR1 is SGHAT and CDR2 is FQNNGV. For the CDR3, the DNA is TGTGCCAGCAGCTTAGGACAGGGGTTACGCTACACCTTC. This encodes CASSLGQGLRYTF.

The chain is built from TRBV6-6 and TRBJ2-7; D possibly corresponds to TRBD1 (6 bases). The ends were cut back, 6 bases at V and 0 bases at J, with 15 bases in the middle. This CDR3 spans 15 amino acids. Germline V gene sequence: CDR1 MNHNY, CDR2 SVGAGI (reference sequence). CDR3 sequence: CASRGRTDDSYEQYV. The CDR3 nucleotides are TGTGCCAGCAGGGGCAGGACAGACGACTCCTACGAGCAGTACGTC.

The rearrangement uses TRBV11-2 and TRBJ2-7; D unclear. Germline loops: CDR1 SGHAT, CDR2 FQNNGV. Trimming shortened V by 0 bases and J by 3 bases, and 6 bases separated the two germline ends. This CDR3 is built from 13 residues. The CDR3 spells CASSLEGIYEQYV. The DNA of the CDR3 is TGTGCCAGCAGCTTAGAGGGAATCTACGAGCAGTACGTC.

J is TRBJ2-3 and V is TRBV19, with 8 bases that match TRBD2. The CDR3 covers 16 residues. Germline loops: CDR1 LNHDA, CDR2 SQIVND (reference sequence). V shed 2 bases and J 1 base; nucleotides not matched to a gene: 5. CDR3 region: CASSIRREVGTDTQYF. The CDR3 DNA is TGTGCCAGTAGTATAAGGCGGGAGGTGGGCACAGATACGCAGTATTTT. Supplemented by reference TRBV19 and TRBJ2-3, the full variable domain reads DGGITQSPKYLFRKEGQNVTLSCEQNLNHDAMYWYRQDPGQGLRLIYYSQIVNDFQKGDIAEGYSVSREKKESFPLTVTSAQKNPTAFYLCASSIRREVGTDTQYFGPGTRLTVL.

CDR3 sequence reads: CSVGREQYF. CDR3 nucleotides: TGCAGTGTGGGGCGGGAGCAGTACTTC. V gene TRBV20-1 combines with J gene TRBJ2-7; maybe TRBD1 (5 bases). The CDR3 covers 9 residues. Germline values: CDR1 DFQATT, CDR2 SNEGSKA (reference sequence). Trimming removed 7 bases at V and 7 bases at J, with 8 bases between.

The CDR3 reads CASSFTGLSGNTIYF. CDR3 in DNA: TGTGCCAGCAGCTTTACAGGCCTCTCTGGAAACACCATATATTTT. The chain joins TRBV7-8 to TRBJ1-3, with TRBD1 as a possible D gene (5 bases). Germline CDR1 and CDR2: SGHVS and FQNEAQ. This CDR3 comprises 15 residues. The V and J ends lost 3 bases and 0 bases respectively, with 9 bases between them.

V and J are TRBV4-3 and TRBJ2-7, with 8 bases identical to TRBD2. V dropped 0 bases and J dropped 6; count of bases not matched to a gene: 10. Looked up from germline, CDR1 is LGHNA and CDR2 is YSLEER. The CDR3 sequence is 16 residues long. In DNA, the CDR3 is TGCGCCAGCAGCCAAGAAGGGGCGGGAGGAGTAGGCGAGCAGTACTTC. It codes for CASSQEGAGGVGEQYF.

On this clone: The CDR3 carries no conserved terminal phenylalanine or tryptophan, so it likely arises from a read error. The chain recombines TRBV5-4 with TRBJ1-6, with 9 positions matching TRBD1. From germline, CDR1 is SGHNT and CDR2 YYREEE (reference sequence). The CDR3 has 16 residues. Unmatched junction bases numbered 5, after V lost 4 bases and J lost 3 bases. For the CDR3, the DNA is TGTGCCAGCAGCGGACCGGACAGGGGCTATAATTCACCCCTCCACTCT. Translated: CASSGPDRGYNSPLHS.

This clone was counted once. J is TRBJ1-3 and V is TRBV5-1; D remains unclear. Trimming pared 0 bases from V and 3 bases from J, leaving 13 bases between. Germline V gene data show CDR1 as SGHRS and CDR2 as YFSETQ. CDR3 length: 16 residues. The CDR3 region has the DNA TGCGCCAGCAGCTTGGATTGGGGTCCCCTTGGAAACACCATATATTTT. Translation gives CASSLDWGPLGNTIYF.